What follows describes a single T cell receptor (beta chain). This entry is derived from a study of blood T cell repertoires in COVID-19. Study as a whole: The cDNA or gDNA used as material had been derived from T cells, B-cell-depleted T cells, or PBMCs.

TCRdb's table, derived via immunoSEQ multiplex PCR, lists solely in-frame clones and lacks some. The table lists approximately 38,000 clones, about 85% of them singletons. Germline assignment: CDR1 MDHEN and CDR2 SYDVKM. CDR3 length: 15 residues. With V trimmed by 3 bases and J by 5 bases, 9 bases remained unmatched. This clonotype was sampled from a man in his sixties with COVID-19, enrolled during active disease. The chain recombines TRBV28 with TRBJ2-7; 8 bases agree with TRBD2. Sequenced sample: peripheral blood. The CDR3, as DNA: TGTGCCAGCAGTTTTATGGCGGGAGGCGTCCACGAGCAGTACTTC. It translates to CASSFMAGGVHEQYF.